This T cell receptor (beta chain) was observed in a study of tumor-infiltrating lymphocytes in primary liver carcinoma. Both RNA and DNA were isolated together from approximately 20-30 mg of bulk tissue that had not been sorted. The germline gives CDR1 SGHAT, CDR2 FQNNGV. The CDR3 length is 14 residues. About this clonotype itself: A junction boundary mismatches the germline segment, possibly from a read error.

The authors made TCR beta cDNA from 400 to 600 ng total RNA with a constant-region primer. Each TCR beta library was derived from three nested multiplex PCR rounds that employed slightly modified ARM-PCR. It was with TRBV1-TRBV30 forward primers and a C-beta reverse primer that the first two PCR rounds were run, at 10 to 11 cycles each. MiXCR, applied by TCRdb to the multiplex PCR reads, yields one record per CDR3 protein. The sample yields tens of thousands of distinct CDR3 sequences, approximately 70% seen once. This chain links TRBV11-2 with TRBJ2-7, with no clear D. This receptor was identified in a man between 35 and 55 years old with primary liver carcinoma and hepatitis B virus infection. The sequenced sample was liver tumor tissue from sampling region 1. Sample subset: tumor region T1, superior pole. This CDR3 is CASSLTDTGYEQSF. DNA for the CDR3: TGTGCCAGCAGCTTAACTGACACTGGCTACGAGCAGTCATTC. Full variable domain (outside the CDR3, taken from reference TRBV11-2 and TRBJ2-7): EAGVAQSPRYKIIEKRQSVAFWCNPISGHATLYWYQQILGQGPKLLIQFQNNGVVDDSQLPKDRFSAERLKGVDSTLKIQPAKLEDSAVYLCASSLTDTGYEQSFGPGTRLTVT.